This T cell receptor (beta chain) is from a study of cytomegalovirus exposure and HLA in healthy donors. The assay was immunoSEQ multiplex PCR, and TCRdb's table has in-frame clones only and misses some. The data hold approximately 98,000 clones, with roughly 88% observed a single time. Notes on the study in general: Overall, roughly 160 TCR beta chains were annotated as cytomegalovirus-associated.

The CDR3 has 16 amino acids. V lost 4 bases, J lost 3 bases, and 17 bases lay in between. Germline V gene lookup returns CDR1 SGHNT and CDR2 YYREEE (reference sequence). Comment on this clone: As yet, its antigen is unknown.

This receptor was obtained from a woman under 30 in good health and CMV-seronegative. The V call is TRBV5-4, the J call TRBJ1-5; TRBD1 is a possible D gene (6 bases). The specimen sequenced was PBMCs. DNA for the CDR3: TGTGCCAGCAGCCCCTTTTGGCAGGGGTCCAATCAGCCCCAGCATTTT. It encodes CASSPFWQGSNQPQHF.